The rows below give T cell receptor beta chains drawn from one sample of a study of T cells after yellow fever vaccination. A single record per CDR3 protein comes from TCRdb applying MiXCR to the 5' RACE reads. Of under 550,000 distinct CDR3 sequences listed, less than 25% were seen once; the top ten hold roughly a sixth. The specimen comprised PBMCs, sampled 21 days after the first yellow fever vaccination. These receptors originate from a man in his late teens or twenties who received the YFV17D yellow fever vaccine. Both conserved end residues are part of each CDR3. A D gene is named only where the DNA matches it firmly. A clone size is listed for some rows: how often the clone was seen (once, few, many), or a class if it is expanded.

j_call: TRBJ2-2; v_call: TRBV6-2/TRBV6-3; d_call: TRBD1; clone_size: .; cdr3_nt: TGTGCCAGCAGTTGGACGTTGGGACAGGGGACCGGGGAGCTGTTTTTT; cdr3_aa: CASSWTLGQGTGELFF
j_call: TRBJ1-1; v_call: TRBV4-3; d_call: .; clone_size: few; cdr3_nt: TGCGCCAGCAGCCAAGAATTTCCTGTAGGTTTCTTCACTGAAGCTTTCTTT; cdr3_aa: CASSQEFPVGFFTEAFF
j_call: TRBJ2-1; v_call: TRBV7-2; d_call: TRBD2; clone_size: .; cdr3_nt: TGTGCCAGCAGCTTAGTGACGCGGGGGGGGTACAATGAGCAGTTCTTC; cdr3_aa: CASSLVTRGGYNEQFF
j_call: TRBJ1-2; v_call: TRBV12-3/TRBV12-4; d_call: TRBD1; clone_size: few; cdr3_nt: TGTGCCAGCACCCCCTTCCCGGGACAGAACCCTAACTATGGCTACACCTTC; cdr3_aa: CASTPFPGQNPNYGYTF
j_call: TRBJ2-7; v_call: TRBV4-3; d_call: .; clone_size: few; cdr3_nt: TGCGCCAGCAGCCAGGAGGAGGGGGCGAAGGACGAGCAGTACTTC; cdr3_aa: CASSQEEGAKDEQYF
j_call: TRBJ1-2; v_call: TRBV7-2; d_call: .; clone_size: few; cdr3_nt: TGTGCCAGCAGCTTAAGGGGTGTTCAAAACTATGGCTACACCTTC; cdr3_aa: CASSLRGVQNYGYTF
j_call: TRBJ1-1; v_call: TRBV20-1; d_call: TRBD1; clone_size: .; cdr3_nt: TGCAGTGCTAGAAACCCCCCGGGGACAGGGATCGGCACTGAAGCTTTCTTT; cdr3_aa: CSARNPPGTGIGTEAFF
j_call: TRBJ2-5; v_call: TRBV11-2; d_call: TRBD2; clone_size: .; cdr3_nt: TGTGCCAGCAGGTCGCGGGCGGGGGGAGGACAAGAGACCCAGTACTTC; cdr3_aa: CASRSRAGGGQETQYF
j_call: TRBJ1-1; v_call: TRBV24-1; d_call: TRBD1; clone_size: .; cdr3_nt: TGTGCCACCAGTGACCGGGACAGCTCTGAAGCTTTCTTT; cdr3_aa: CATSDRDSSEAFF
j_call: TRBJ2-2; v_call: TRBV25-1; d_call: .; clone_size: few; cdr3_nt: TGTGCCAGCGCGGACTCGCTGGCCGGGGAGCTGTTTTTT; cdr3_aa: CASADSLAGELFF
j_call: TRBJ2-5; v_call: TRBV20-1; d_call: .; clone_size: few; cdr3_nt: TGCAGTGCTAGAGATGGAAGGGGGGCCCGTGAGACCCAGTACTTC; cdr3_aa: CSARDGRGARETQYF
j_call: TRBJ1-1; v_call: TRBV3-1; d_call: .; clone_size: .; cdr3_nt: TGTGCCAGCAGCACTCGGACAGAGAACACTGAAGCTTTCTTT; cdr3_aa: CASSTRTENTEAFF
j_call: TRBJ2-2; v_call: TRBV6-5; d_call: .; clone_size: few; cdr3_nt: TGTGCCAGCAGTTATACCGGGGGTCAGACCGGGGAGCTGTTTTTT; cdr3_aa: CASSYTGGQTGELFF
j_call: TRBJ1-4; v_call: TRBV7-2; d_call: .; clone_size: few; cdr3_nt: TGTGCCAGCAGCCTGAGCAGGGCAACTAATGAAAAACTGTTTTTT; cdr3_aa: CASSLSRATNEKLFF
j_call: TRBJ2-1; v_call: TRBV6-1; d_call: TRBD2; clone_size: .; cdr3_nt: TGTGCCAGCAGCATACTAGCGGAAAACTACAATGAGCAGTTCTTC; cdr3_aa: CASSILAENYNEQFF
j_call: TRBJ2-2; v_call: TRBV7-9; d_call: .; clone_size: .; cdr3_nt: TGTGCCAGCAGCAGAGGGTCTGGATCGGGGCCCGGGGAGCTGTTTTTT; cdr3_aa: CASSRGSGSGPGELFF
j_call: TRBJ1-5; v_call: TRBV30; d_call: .; clone_size: few; cdr3_nt: TGTGCCTGGAGTGTAGCCAGCAATCAGCCCCAGCATTTT; cdr3_aa: CAWSVASNQPQHF
j_call: TRBJ2-5; v_call: TRBV4-1; d_call: .; clone_size: .; cdr3_nt: TGTGCCAGCAGCCCCGGGACCAAAAGCAAAGAGACCCAGTACTTC; cdr3_aa: CASSPGTKSKETQYF
j_call: TRBJ1-5; v_call: TRBV20-1; d_call: .; clone_size: .; cdr3_nt: TGCAGTTCCGAGGACCCTAACCTGGGGCCCCAGCATTTT; cdr3_aa: CSSEDPNLGPQHF
j_call: TRBJ2-6; v_call: TRBV12-3/TRBV12-4; d_call: .; clone_size: many; cdr3_nt: TGTGCCAGCACCGTAGGGGCGCGGGGGGCCAACGTCCTGACTTTC; cdr3_aa: CASTVGARGANVLTF
j_call: TRBJ2-2; v_call: TRBV5-6; d_call: .; clone_size: .; cdr3_nt: TGTGCCAGCACCTTCTCCGGGGAGCTGTTTTTT; cdr3_aa: CASTFSGELFF
j_call: TRBJ2-7; v_call: TRBV20-1; d_call: TRBD1; clone_size: .; cdr3_nt: TGCAGTGCAGCAGGGGGCAGGTACGAGCAGTACTTC; cdr3_aa: CSAAGGRYEQYF
j_call: TRBJ2-7; v_call: TRBV4-3; d_call: .; clone_size: .; cdr3_nt: TGCGCCAGCAGCCAAGCACAGGGAATACCCTACGAGCAGTACTTC; cdr3_aa: CASSQAQGIPYEQYF
j_call: TRBJ2-5; v_call: TRBV7-9; d_call: .; clone_size: .; cdr3_nt: TGTGCCAGCAGCTTAGCGCGGGACCAAGAGACCCAGTACTTC; cdr3_aa: CASSLARDQETQYF
j_call: TRBJ2-1; v_call: TRBV29-1; d_call: TRBD1; clone_size: few; cdr3_nt: TGCAGCGTTGAGACAGGGGGGGTAGACAATGAGCAGTTCTTC; cdr3_aa: CSVETGGVDNEQFF
j_call: TRBJ1-2; v_call: TRBV4-1; d_call: .; clone_size: .; cdr3_nt: TGCGCCAGCAGCCCGGTCACTAACTATGGCTACACCTTC; cdr3_aa: CASSPVTNYGYTF
j_call: TRBJ1-6; v_call: TRBV6-5; d_call: TRBD1; clone_size: few; cdr3_nt: TGTGCCAGCAGCTATACAGGGGGCGCAGAACCCCTCCACTTT; cdr3_aa: CASSYTGGAEPLHF
j_call: TRBJ2-3; v_call: TRBV7-9; d_call: .; clone_size: few; cdr3_nt: TGTGCCAGCATACGGGCGGGGACTCTCACAGATACGCAGTATTTT; cdr3_aa: CASIRAGTLTDTQYF
j_call: TRBJ2-4; v_call: TRBV19; d_call: .; clone_size: .; cdr3_nt: TGTGCCAGTAGTGTATTGTCGAGAGGGGGAAACATTCAGTACTTC; cdr3_aa: CASSVLSRGGNIQYF
j_call: TRBJ1-1; v_call: TRBV5-1; d_call: .; clone_size: .; cdr3_nt: TGCGCCAGCAGCTTCCAGGGAGACCGAAGTGAAGCTTTCTTT; cdr3_aa: CASSFQGDRSEAFF
j_call: TRBJ2-5; v_call: TRBV2; d_call: .; clone_size: .; cdr3_nt: TGTGCCAGCAGTGAAGCTCAGATGGCCCTGGCTGGAGAGACCCAGTACTTC; cdr3_aa: CASSEAQMALAGETQYF
j_call: TRBJ2-5; v_call: TRBV20-1; d_call: .; clone_size: few; cdr3_nt: TGCAGTGCTAAGACCGGGCCCCAAGAGACCCAGTACTTC; cdr3_aa: CSAKTGPQETQYF
j_call: TRBJ2-5; v_call: TRBV15; d_call: .; clone_size: few; cdr3_nt: TGTGCCACCAGCAGAGATGCCGCGGAGACCCAGTACTTC; cdr3_aa: CATSRDAAETQYF
j_call: TRBJ1-3; v_call: TRBV7-2; d_call: .; clone_size: few; cdr3_nt: TGTGCCAGCAGCACCCCCGGGACCGACCACACTGGAAACACCATATATTTT; cdr3_aa: CASSTPGTDHTGNTIYF
j_call: TRBJ2-7; v_call: TRBV20-1; d_call: .; clone_size: once; cdr3_nt: TGCAGTGCTAGAGATTCTCGGGGTCACTCCTACGAGCAGTACTTC; cdr3_aa: CSARDSRGHSYEQYF